Each of the 16 T cell receptor beta chains below was sequenced from the same sample in a study of technical replicates of blood from a few donors. Produced via immunoSEQ multiplex PCR; TCRdb's table is partial and in-frame only. The repertoire holds roughly 14,000 clones, 84% seen once, with roughly 10% in the top ten. Material for sequencing was PBMCs. These receptors all stem from a human donor in good health.

The chain joins TRBV6-1 to TRBJ1-2; D uncertain. The CDR3 length is 16 residues. V was cut by 3 bases and J by 4 bases, with 18 bases left in between. Per germline, CDR1 MNHNS and CDR2 SASEGT. CDR3 loop: CASSERVTTSSYGYTF. DNA of the CDR3: TGTGCCAGCAGTGAGAGGGTCACCACTTCATCCTATGGCTACACCTTC.

This clone was counted between two and nine times. This sequence joins TRBV7-7 and TRBJ2-2; D is perhaps TRBD2 (5 bases). CDR3 length equals 16 residues. V was shortened by 5 bases and J by 1 base, with 14 bases between the two germline ends. CDR1 and CDR2 from the germline V gene are SSHAT and FNYEAQ (reference sequence). This CDR3 reads CASSDQGLLNTGELFF. Here the CDR3 DNA reads TGTGCCAGCAGCGACCAAGGACTCCTGAACACCGGGGAGCTGTTTTTT.

The chain is built from TRBV19 and TRBJ1-5; a possible D gene is TRBD1 (5 bases). V gave up 3 bases and J gave up 5 bases, with 20 bases separating them. The germline gives CDR1 LNHDA, CDR2 SQIVND (reference sequence). This CDR3 spans 17 amino acids. In DNA form, the CDR3 reads TGTGCCAGTAGTATCAGTGTGGGAACAGGCTACTATCAGCCCCAGCATTTT. Encoded protein: CASSISVGTGYYQPQHF. The whole variable domain, remainder taken from reference TRBV19 and TRBJ1-5, is DGGITQSPKYLFRKEGQNVTLSCEQNLNHDAMYWYRQDPGQGLRLIYYSQIVNDFQKGDIAEGYSVSREKKESFPLTVTSAQKNPTAFYLCASSISVGTGYYQPQHFGDGTRLSIL.

The rearrangement links TRBV5-1 to TRBJ2-7, with no clear D. The CDR3 sequence is 13 residues long. Germline V CDR1 and CDR2: SGHRS, YFSETQ. Trimming shortened V by 4 bases and J by 2 bases, and 10 bases separated the two germline ends. The CDR3 spells CASSTQAAYEQYF. In DNA form, the CDR3 reads TGCGCCAGCAGCACGCAGGCAGCCTACGAGCAGTACTTC.

The V call is TRBV29-1, the J call TRBJ2-1; D unresolved. Per the germline V gene, CDR1 is SQVTM and CDR2 is ANQGSEA. There are 11 residues in the CDR3. V lost 6 bases and J lost 4, with 7 bases in between. CDR3 nucleotides: TGCAGCGTCTCCCAGTACAATGAGCAGTTCTTC. Translated: CSVSQYNEQFF.

The chain combines TRBV7-9 with TRBJ2-3; D not resolved. Germline assignment: CDR1 SEHNR and CDR2 FQNEAQ (reference sequence). With 4 bases removed from V and 1 base from J, the gap between germline ends came to 6 bases. CDR3 size: 13 residues. The CDR3 DNA sequence: TGTGCCAGCAGCTGGGCAGGCACAGATACGCAGTATTTT. This codes for CASSWAGTDTQYF.

This chain joins TRBV7-2 and TRBJ2-1, with 7 bases lining up with TRBD2. The CDR3 totals 16 residues. CDR1 and CDR2 from the germline V gene are SGHTA and FQGNSA. Losses at the gene ends were 7 bases for V and 8 bases for J; bases not matched to a gene: 17. The CDR3 DNA sequence: TGTGCCAGCACCCCCGGAGGCGGCGGGAGTCGGGATGAGCAGTTCTTC. Translating it yields CASTPGGGGSRDEQFF.

V and J are TRBV6-5 and TRBJ2-1, with 8 bases fitting TRBD2. V dropped 4 bases and J dropped 14; count of bases not matched to a gene: 19. Germline assignment: CDR1 MNHEY and CDR2 SVGAGI. The CDR3 loop spans 16 amino acids. CDR3 sequence: CASSSPEAGAHYREFF. CDR3 sequence (DNA): TGTGCCAGCAGTTCGCCAGAAGCGGGAGCTCATTATCGGGAGTTCTTC.

The rearrangement joins TRBV4-2 to TRBJ1-2; 8 positions match TRBD1. V lost 3 bases to trimming and J lost 5 bases; unmatched junction nucleotides: 5. The germline gives CDR1 LGHNA, CDR2 YNFKEQ. CDR3 length: 14 residues. CDR3 residues: CASSQGQDPYGYTF. CDR3 DNA sequence: TGTGCCAGCAGCCAGGGACAGGATCCTTATGGCTACACCTTC.

J is TRBJ2-7 and V is TRBV5-1, with 7 bases that match TRBD1. The junction had 3 bases not matched to a gene; V was cut back by 0 bases and J by 3 bases. From germline, CDR1 is SGHRS and CDR2 YFSETQ. This CDR3 comprises 14 residues. The CDR3 DNA reads TGCGCCAGCAGCTTGGCGGGACAGCTCTACGAGCAGTACTTC. Its protein is CASSLAGQLYEQYF.

This rearrangement joins TRBV4-2 to TRBJ2-1; 7 positions agree with TRBD2. Germline CDR1 LGHNA, CDR2 YNFKEQ. The CDR3 covers 15 residues. With 4 bases clipped from V and 4 bases from J, the junction kept 7 bases outside the gene matches. DNA of the CDR3: TGTGCCAGCAGCCTAGAAGCGGGACCGTACAATGAGCAGTTCTTC. Translating gives CASSLEAGPYNEQFF.

The chain couples TRBV12-5 to TRBJ2-3, with D possibly matching TRBD1 (5 bases). The germline CDR1 and CDR2 sequences are LGHNT and FRNRAP. The CDR3 covers 14 residues. Deletions cut 7 bases from V and 5 bases from J, with 16 bases between. The CDR3 sequence is CASEPRGLGDTQYF. The DNA of the CDR3 is TGTGCTAGTGAGCCTAGGGGATTGGGAGATACGCAGTATTTT.

This clone was seen a handful of times. In DNA form, the CDR3 reads TGTGCCTTCTCACTCTATGGCCGGGACAGATCCCAGGACACTGAAGCTTTCTTT. Translation: CAFSLYGRDRSQDTEAFF. The chain links TRBV30 to TRBJ1-1; the match to TRBD1 covers 7 bases. This CDR3 comprises 18 residues. Losses at the gene ends were 7 bases for V and 3 bases for J; bases not matched to a gene: 23. CDR1 GTSNPN and CDR2 SVGIG come from the germline V gene (reference sequence).

CDR3 region: CASSDPAAGANVLTF. CDR3 DNA sequence: TGTGCCAGCAGTGATCCGGCGGCGGGGGCCAACGTCCTGACTTTC. The gene calls are TRBV2 and TRBJ2-6; D gene unclear. The CDR3 covers 15 residues. V dropped 3 bases and J dropped 4 bases, with 10 bases sitting between them. Germline CDR1 SNHLY, CDR2 FYNNEI.

The chain recombines TRBV18 with TRBJ2-1, with 7 bases fitting TRBD2. From germline, CDR1 is KGHSH and CDR2 LQKENI. The CDR3 is made up of 16 amino acids. With V trimmed by 6 bases and J by 2 bases, 10 bases remained unmatched. This chain's CDR3 is CASSSSAGTTYNEQFF. In nucleotides, the CDR3 is TGTGCCAGCTCGTCCTCGGCAGGGACTACCTACAATGAGCAGTTCTTC.

The gene calls are TRBV5-1 and TRBJ2-5; D is unclear. Germline V gene sequence: CDR1 SGHRS, CDR2 YFSETQ. V shed 4 bases and J shed 2 bases, with 3 bases lying between them. The CDR3 sequence is 11 residues long. CDR3 sequence reads: CASSLQETQYF. DNA of the CDR3: TGCGCCAGCAGCCTACAAGAGACCCAGTACTTC.